This T cell receptor (beta chain) emerged from a study of shared clonotypes between healthy human individuals. Whole-study findings and limits: A limitation of the genetic and exposure-history diversity represented arose from few donors.

Naive CD8 cells lacked CD45RO and underwent positive selection for CCR7, leaving out terminally differentiated effector memory CD45RA+ cells. The repertoire was sequenced with immunoSEQ multiplex PCR; TCRdb's copy has only in-frame clones and lacks some. The data contain more than 2 million clones, around 93% of them singletons. The germline gives CDR1 GTSNPN, CDR2 SVGIG (reference sequence). The CDR3 totals 14 residues. Concerning this clone: Antigen specificity is unknown.

This chain connects TRBV30 to TRBJ2-5, with no clear D. The end of the DNA is better explained by TRBJ2-7, so the J call may be wrong. The receptor's source is a man between 18 and 29 years old in good health. Some clones in this sample may be carry-over from other donors' samples. Input material: naive CD8+ T cells from PBMCs. CDR3 nucleotide sequence: TGTGCCTGGAGTGTGCCCCCACAGAGCTACGAGCAGTACTTC. Its protein is CAWSVPPQSYEQYF.